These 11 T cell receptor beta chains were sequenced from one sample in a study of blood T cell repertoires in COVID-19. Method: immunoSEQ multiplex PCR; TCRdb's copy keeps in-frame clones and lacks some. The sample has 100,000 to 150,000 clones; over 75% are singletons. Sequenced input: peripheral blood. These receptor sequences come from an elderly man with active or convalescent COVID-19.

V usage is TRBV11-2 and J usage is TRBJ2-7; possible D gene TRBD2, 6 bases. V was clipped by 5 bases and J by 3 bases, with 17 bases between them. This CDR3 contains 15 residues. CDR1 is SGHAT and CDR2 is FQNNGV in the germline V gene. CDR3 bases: TGTGCCAGCAGCCCGGGACTTCGAGCTCTCTACGAGCAGTACTTC. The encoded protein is CASSPGLRALYEQYF.

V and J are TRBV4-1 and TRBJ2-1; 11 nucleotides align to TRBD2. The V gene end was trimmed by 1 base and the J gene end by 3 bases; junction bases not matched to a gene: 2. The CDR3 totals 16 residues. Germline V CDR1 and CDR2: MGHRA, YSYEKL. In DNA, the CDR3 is TGCGCCAGCAGCCAAGGACTAGCGGGGTTCTACAATGAGCAGTTCTTC. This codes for CASSQGLAGFYNEQFF.

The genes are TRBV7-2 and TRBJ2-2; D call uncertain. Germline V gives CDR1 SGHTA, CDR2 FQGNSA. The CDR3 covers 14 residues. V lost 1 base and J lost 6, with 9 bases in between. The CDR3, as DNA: TGTGCCAGCAGCTTAGATGCGCGCGCCGGGGAGCTGTTTTTT. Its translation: CASSLDARAGELFF. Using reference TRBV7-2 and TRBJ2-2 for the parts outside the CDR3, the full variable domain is GAGVSQSPSNKVTEKGKDVELRCDPISGHTALYWYRQSLGQGLEFLIYFQGNSAPDKSGLPSDRFSAERTGGSVSTLTIQRTQQEDSAVYLCASSLDARAGELFFGEGSRLTVL.

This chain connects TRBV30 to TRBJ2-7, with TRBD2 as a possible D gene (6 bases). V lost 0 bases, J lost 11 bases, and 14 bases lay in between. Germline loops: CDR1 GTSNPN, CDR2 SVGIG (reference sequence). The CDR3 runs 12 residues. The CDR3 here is CAWSVGGPSKYF. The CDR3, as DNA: TGTGCCTGGAGTGTAGGAGGGCCGTCGAAGTACTTC.

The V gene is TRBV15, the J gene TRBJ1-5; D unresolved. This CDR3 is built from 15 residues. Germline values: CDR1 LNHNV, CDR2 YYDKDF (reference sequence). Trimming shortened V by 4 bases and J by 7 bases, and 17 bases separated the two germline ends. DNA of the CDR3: TGTGCCACCAGCATAGGTCCAGCGGGAATCCAGCCCCAGCATTTT. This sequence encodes CATSIGPAGIQPQHF.

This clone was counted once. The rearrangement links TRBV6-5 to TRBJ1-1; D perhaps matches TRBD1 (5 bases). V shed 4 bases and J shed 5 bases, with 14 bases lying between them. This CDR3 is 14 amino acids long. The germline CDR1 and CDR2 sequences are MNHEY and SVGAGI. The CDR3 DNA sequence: TGTGCCAGCAGTTCCAGGGAATTCCGTACTGAAGCTTTCTTT. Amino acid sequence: CASSSREFRTEAFF.

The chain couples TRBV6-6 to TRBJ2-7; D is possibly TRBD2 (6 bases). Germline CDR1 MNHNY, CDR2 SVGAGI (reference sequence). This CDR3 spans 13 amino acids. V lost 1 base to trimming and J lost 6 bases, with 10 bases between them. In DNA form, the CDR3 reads TGTGCCAGCAGTTACTTCCTAGCGAGCGAGCAGTACTTC. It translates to CASSYFLASEQYF.

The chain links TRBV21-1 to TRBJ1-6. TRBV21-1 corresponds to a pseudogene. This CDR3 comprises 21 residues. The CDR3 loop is CASSKGKEGPDGGSYNSPLHF. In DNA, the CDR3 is TGTGCCAGCAGCAAAGGTAAAGAGGGTCCGGATGGAGGCTCCTATAATTCACCCCTCCACTTT.

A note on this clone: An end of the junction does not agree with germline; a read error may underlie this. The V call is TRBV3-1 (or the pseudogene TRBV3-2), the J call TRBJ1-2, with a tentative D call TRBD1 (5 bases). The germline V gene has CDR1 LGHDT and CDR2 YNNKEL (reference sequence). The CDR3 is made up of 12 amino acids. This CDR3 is CASSQARGTGFF. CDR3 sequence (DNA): TGTGCCAGCAGCCAAGCAAGGGGAACCGGTTTCTTC.

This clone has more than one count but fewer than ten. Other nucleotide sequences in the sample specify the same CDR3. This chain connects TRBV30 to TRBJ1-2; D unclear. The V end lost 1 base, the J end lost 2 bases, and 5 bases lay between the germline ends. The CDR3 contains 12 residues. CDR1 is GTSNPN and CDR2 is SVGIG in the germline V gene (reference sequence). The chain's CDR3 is CAWSGVNYGYTF. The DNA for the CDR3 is TGTGCCTGGAGTGGAGTGAACTATGGCTACACCTTC.

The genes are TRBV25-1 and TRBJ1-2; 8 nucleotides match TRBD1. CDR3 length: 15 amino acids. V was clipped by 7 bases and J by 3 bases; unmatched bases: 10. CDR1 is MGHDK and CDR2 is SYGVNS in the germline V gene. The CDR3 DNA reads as TGTGCCAGCATGGGGACAGGAGATCATTACTATGGCTACACCTTC. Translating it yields CASMGTGDHYYGYTF.